This record concerns one T cell receptor beta chain sequence. This clonotype was detected only a few times. This clone's antigen is unknown. One base away there is no much larger clone; base qualities are not given. This entry comes from a study of T-cell reconstitution after alpha-beta-depleted transplantation in children (TCRdb year 2016). Study-wide context: The study quantitatively tracked T-cell immune reconstitution after TCRalphabeta/CD19-depleted allogeneic hematopoietic cell transplantation in children using TCR repertoire profiling.

The library was obtained by PCR. The listed sequencing device is Illumina HiSeq 2500. TCR libraries were prepared with molecular barcoding, using unique molecular identifiers to normalize TCRbeta repertoire quantification. The public reads were reprocessed in TCRdb via fastp at Q25 and MiXCR, keeping in-frame beta chains. CDR3 protein sequences are deduplicated, and each keeps its most common genes and DNA. Recorded for this sample are hundreds of thousands of distinct CDR3 sequences; over 15% of them occurred a single time. Clones ranked in the top ten supply over 0.95% of the sample. The CDR3 numbers 15 residues from cysteine through phenylalanine. Here the CDR3 DNA is all that survives: 45 bases in frame from base 1. Trimming at the junction amounts to 5 bases on V and 8 bases on J, and the germline ends lie 16 bases apart.

Sequencing used PBMCs from the stem cell graft donor, obtained from the stem cell graft. The clonotype was recovered from a human donor who donated a stem cell graft to a child with acute myeloid leukemia. The chain joins TRBV12-3 or TRBV12-4 to TRBJ1-6; TRBD1 is a possible D gene, resting on 6 matching bases. CDR3 sequence: CASSKSTGQHSPLHF. The DNA is as follows: TGTGCCAGCAGTAAGAGTACCGGACAGCATTCACCCCTCCACTTT.